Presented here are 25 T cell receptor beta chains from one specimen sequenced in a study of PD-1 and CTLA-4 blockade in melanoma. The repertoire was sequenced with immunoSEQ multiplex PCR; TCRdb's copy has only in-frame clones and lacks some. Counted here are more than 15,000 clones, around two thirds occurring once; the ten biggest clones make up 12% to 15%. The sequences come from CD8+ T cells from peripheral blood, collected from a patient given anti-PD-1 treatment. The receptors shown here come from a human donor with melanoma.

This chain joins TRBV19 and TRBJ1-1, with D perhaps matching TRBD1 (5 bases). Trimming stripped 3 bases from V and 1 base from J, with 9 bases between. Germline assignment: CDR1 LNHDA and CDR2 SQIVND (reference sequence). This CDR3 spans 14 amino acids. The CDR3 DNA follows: TGTGCCAGTAGTATTGCAGGGTCGAACACTGAAGCTTTCTTT. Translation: CASSIAGSNTEAFF.

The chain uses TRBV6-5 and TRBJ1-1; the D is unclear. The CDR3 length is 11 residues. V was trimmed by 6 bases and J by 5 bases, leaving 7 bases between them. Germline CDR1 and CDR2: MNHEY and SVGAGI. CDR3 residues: CASRVGTEAFF. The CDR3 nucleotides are TGTGCCAGCAGGGTAGGAACTGAAGCTTTCTTT.

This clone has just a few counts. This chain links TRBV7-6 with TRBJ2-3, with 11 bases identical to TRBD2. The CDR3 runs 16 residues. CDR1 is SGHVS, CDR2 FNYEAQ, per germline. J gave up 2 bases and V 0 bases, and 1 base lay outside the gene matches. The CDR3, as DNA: TGTGCCAGCAGCTTAGCGACTAGCGGGAACACAGATACGCAGTATTTT. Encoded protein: CASSLATSGNTDTQYF. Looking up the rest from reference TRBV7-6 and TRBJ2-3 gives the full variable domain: GAGVSQSPRYKVTKRGQDVALRCDPISGHVSLYWYRQALGQGPEFLTYFNYEAQQDKSGLPNDRFSAERPEGSISTLTIQRTEQRDSAMYRCASSLATSGNTDTQYFGPGTRLTVL.

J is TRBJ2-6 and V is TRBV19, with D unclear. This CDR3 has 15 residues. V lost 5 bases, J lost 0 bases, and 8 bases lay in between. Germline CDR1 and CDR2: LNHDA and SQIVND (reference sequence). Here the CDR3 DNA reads TGTGCCAGTAGTGTCCAGGTCTCTGGGGCCAACGTCCTGACTTTC. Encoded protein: CASSVQVSGANVLTF.

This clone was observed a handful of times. CDR3 DNA: TGTGCCAGCAGCTTAGAAGGGTACCAAGAGACCCAGTACTTC. This codes for CASSLEGYQETQYF. This chain connects TRBV7-9 to TRBJ2-5; no firm D call. Germline values: CDR1 SEHNR, CDR2 FQNEAQ (reference sequence). CDR3 length equals 14 residues. The V end lost 1 base, the J end lost 0 bases, and 6 bases lay between the germline ends. Drawing the rest from reference TRBV7-9 and TRBJ2-5, the complete variable domain is DTGVSQNPRHKITKRGQNVTFRCDPISEHNRLYWYRQTLGQGPEFLTYFQNEAQLEKSRLLSDRFSAERPKGSFSTLEIQRTEQGDSAMYLCASSLEGYQETQYFGPGTRLLVL.

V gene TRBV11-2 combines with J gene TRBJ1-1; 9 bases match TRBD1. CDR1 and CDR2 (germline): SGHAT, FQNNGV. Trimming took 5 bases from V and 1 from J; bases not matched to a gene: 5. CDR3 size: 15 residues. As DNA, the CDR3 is TGTGCCAGCAGCCACCTGGACAGGGGGAACACTGAAGCTTTCTTT. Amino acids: CASSHLDRGNTEAFF.

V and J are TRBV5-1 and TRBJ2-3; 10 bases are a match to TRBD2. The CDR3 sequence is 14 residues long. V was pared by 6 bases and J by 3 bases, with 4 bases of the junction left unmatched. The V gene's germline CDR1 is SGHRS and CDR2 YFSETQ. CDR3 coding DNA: TGCGCCAGCACCGGGACTAGCGAAACAGATACGCAGTATTTT. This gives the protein CASTGTSETDTQYF.

The CDR3 protein is CASSKISTGAGANYGYTF. The CDR3 region has the DNA TGTGCCAGTAGTAAAATTTCGACAGGGGCCGGAGCTAACTATGGCTACACCTTC. The rearrangement uses TRBV19 and TRBJ1-2, with 8 bases aligning to TRBD1. Looked up from germline, CDR1 is LNHDA and CDR2 is SQIVND (reference sequence). The CDR3 runs 18 residues. The V gene end was trimmed by 4 bases and the J gene end by 0 bases; junction bases not matched to a gene: 13. Full variable domain (rest looked up from reference TRBV19 and TRBJ1-2): DGGITQSPKYLFRKEGQNVTLSCEQNLNHDAMYWYRQDPGQGLRLIYYSQIVNDFQKGDIAEGYSVSREKKESFPLTVTSAQKNPTAFYLCASSKISTGAGANYGYTFGSGTRLTVV.

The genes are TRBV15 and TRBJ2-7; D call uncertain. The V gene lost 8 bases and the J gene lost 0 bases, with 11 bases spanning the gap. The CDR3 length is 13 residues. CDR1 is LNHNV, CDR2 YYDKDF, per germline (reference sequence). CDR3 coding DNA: TGTGCCACCGCCTCGGGCACCTCCTACGAGCAGTACTTC. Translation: CATASGTSYEQYF.

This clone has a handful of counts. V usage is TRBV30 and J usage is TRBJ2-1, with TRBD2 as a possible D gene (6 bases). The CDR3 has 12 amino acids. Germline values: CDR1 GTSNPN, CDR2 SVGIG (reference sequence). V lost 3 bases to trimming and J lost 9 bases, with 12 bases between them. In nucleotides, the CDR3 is TGTGCCTGGAGCGCCCGGGGGATTGAGCAGTTCTTC. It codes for CAWSARGIEQFF.

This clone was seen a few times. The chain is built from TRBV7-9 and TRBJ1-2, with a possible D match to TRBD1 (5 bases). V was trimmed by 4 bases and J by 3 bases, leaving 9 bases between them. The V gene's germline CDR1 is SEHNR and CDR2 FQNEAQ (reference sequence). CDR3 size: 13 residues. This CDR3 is CASSSQGHYGYTF. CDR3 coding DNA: TGTGCCAGCAGCTCCCAGGGTCACTATGGCTACACCTTC.

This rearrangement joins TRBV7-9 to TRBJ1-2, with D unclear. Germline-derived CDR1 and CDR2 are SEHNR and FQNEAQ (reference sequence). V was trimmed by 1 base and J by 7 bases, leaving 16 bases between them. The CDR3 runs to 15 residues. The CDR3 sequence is CASSLVVGMKLGYTF. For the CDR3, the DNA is TGTGCCAGCAGCTTAGTGGTAGGGATGAAGCTTGGCTACACCTTC.

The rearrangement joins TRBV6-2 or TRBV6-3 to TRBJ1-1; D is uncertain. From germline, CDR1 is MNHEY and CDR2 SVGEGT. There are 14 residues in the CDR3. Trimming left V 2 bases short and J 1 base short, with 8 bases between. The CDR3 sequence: CASSYQSPNTEAFF. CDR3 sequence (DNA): TGTGCCAGCAGTTACCAGTCGCCGAACACTGAAGCTTTCTTT.

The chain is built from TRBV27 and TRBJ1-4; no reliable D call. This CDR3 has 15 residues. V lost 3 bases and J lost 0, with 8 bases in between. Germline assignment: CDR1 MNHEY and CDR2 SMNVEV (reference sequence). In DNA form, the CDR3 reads TGTGCCAGCAGTTTCTCTCACACAACTAATGAAAAACTGTTTTTT. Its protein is CASSFSHTTNEKLFF.

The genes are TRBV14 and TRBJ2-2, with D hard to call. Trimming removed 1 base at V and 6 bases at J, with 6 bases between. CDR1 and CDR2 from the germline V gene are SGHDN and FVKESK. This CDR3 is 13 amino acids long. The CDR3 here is CASSQVRPGELFF. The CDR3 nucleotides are TGTGCCAGCAGCCAAGTTCGCCCCGGGGAGCTGTTTTTT.

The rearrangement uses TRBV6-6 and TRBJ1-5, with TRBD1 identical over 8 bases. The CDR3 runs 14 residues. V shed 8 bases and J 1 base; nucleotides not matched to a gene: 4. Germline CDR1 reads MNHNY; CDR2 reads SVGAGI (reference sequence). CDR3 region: CASSDRESNQPQHF. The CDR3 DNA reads TGTGCCAGCTCGGACAGGGAGAGCAATCAGCCCCAGCATTTT.

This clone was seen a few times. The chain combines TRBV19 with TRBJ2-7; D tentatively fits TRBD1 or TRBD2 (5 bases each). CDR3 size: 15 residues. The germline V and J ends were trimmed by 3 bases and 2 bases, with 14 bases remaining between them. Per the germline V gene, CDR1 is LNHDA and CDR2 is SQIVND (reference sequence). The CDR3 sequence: CASSIGGGLPYEQYF. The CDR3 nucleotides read TGTGCCAGTAGTATCGGTGGGGGTCTCCCCTACGAGCAGTACTTC.

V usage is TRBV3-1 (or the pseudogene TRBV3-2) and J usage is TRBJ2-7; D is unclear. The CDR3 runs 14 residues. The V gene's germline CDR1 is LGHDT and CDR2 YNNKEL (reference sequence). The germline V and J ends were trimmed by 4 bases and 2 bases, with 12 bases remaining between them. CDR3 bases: TGTGCCAGCAGCCCGCGGACCTTTACCTACGAGCAGTACTTC. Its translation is CASSPRTFTYEQYF.

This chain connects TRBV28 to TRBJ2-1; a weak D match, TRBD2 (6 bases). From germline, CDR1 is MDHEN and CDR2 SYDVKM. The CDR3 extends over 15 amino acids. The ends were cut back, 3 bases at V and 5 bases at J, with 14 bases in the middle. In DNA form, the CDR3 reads TGTGCCAGCAGTTTCGGAGACGGGGGTCACAATGAGCAGTTCTTC. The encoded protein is CASSFGDGGHNEQFF.

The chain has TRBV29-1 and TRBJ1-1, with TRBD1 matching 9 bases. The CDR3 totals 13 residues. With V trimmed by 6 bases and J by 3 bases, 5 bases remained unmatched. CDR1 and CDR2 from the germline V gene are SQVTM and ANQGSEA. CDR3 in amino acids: CSVGTGRDTEAFF. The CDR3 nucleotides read TGCAGCGTGGGGACAGGGAGGGACACTGAAGCTTTCTTT.

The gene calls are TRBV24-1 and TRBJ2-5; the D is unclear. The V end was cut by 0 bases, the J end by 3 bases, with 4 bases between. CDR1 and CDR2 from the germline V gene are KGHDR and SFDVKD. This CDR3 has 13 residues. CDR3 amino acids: CATSDLAEETQYF. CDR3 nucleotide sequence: TGTGCCACCAGTGATTTGGCAGAAGAGACCCAGTACTTC.

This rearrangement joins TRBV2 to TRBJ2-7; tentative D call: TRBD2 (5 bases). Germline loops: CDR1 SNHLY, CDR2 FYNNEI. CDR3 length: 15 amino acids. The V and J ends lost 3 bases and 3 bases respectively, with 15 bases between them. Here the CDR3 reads CASSDPDLRGYEQYF. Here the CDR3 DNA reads TGTGCCAGCAGTGACCCGGATCTCCGGGGCTACGAGCAGTACTTC.

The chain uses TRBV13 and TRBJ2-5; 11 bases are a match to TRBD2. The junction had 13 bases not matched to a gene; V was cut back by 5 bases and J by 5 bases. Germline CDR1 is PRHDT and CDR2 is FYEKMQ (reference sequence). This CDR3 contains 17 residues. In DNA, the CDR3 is TGTGCCAGCAGCAGGACTAGCGGGCCCTTAGAAGGGGAGACCCAGTACTTC. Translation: CASSRTSGPLEGETQYF.

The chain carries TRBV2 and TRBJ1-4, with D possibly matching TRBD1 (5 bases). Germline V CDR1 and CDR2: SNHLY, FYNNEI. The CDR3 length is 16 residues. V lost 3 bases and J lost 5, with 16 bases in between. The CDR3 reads CASSEGTRLGNEKLFF. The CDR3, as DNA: TGTGCCAGCAGTGAGGGGACGCGCCTAGGGAATGAAAAACTGTTTTTT.

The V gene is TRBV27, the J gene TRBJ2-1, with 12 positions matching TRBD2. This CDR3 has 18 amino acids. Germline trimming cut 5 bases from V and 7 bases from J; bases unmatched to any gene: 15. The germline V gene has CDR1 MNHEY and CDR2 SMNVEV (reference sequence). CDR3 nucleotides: TGTGCCAGCAGTCCGACTAGCGGGAGTTTAACTGGTGCAAATGAGCAGTTCTTC. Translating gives CASSPTSGSLTGANEQFF.